A single sample is the source of the 10 T cell receptor beta chains below, sequenced in a study of a mutant IDH1 vaccine in newly diagnosed glioma. Sequenced by immunoSEQ multiplex PCR; TCRdb stores in-frame clones only, minus some. The data show about 63,000 clones, around four fifths seen once. Time point given: baseline, week 1 (first vaccination visit). Treatment reported: pre-vaccination baseline after standard-of-care therapy. This specimen consisted of peripheral blood mononuclear cells (PBMCs), obtained from a glioma patient treated with radiotherapy, temozolomide or both. These receptors originate from a woman between 18 and 29 years old with glioma. Some clones in this sample may be carry-over from other donors' samples.

This chain joins TRBV29-1 and TRBJ2-2, with D possibly being TRBD2 (5 bases). The V and J ends lost 5 bases and 6 bases respectively, with 16 bases between them. CDR1 and CDR2 from the germline V gene are SQVTM and ANQGSEA. This CDR3 contains 14 residues. The chain's CDR3 is CSVISGPIAGELFF. The CDR3 DNA reads as TGCAGCGTTATCAGCGGCCCAATAGCCGGGGAGCTGTTTTTT.

This chain links TRBV6-5 with TRBJ1-6; unclear D gene. The CDR3 totals 12 residues. V gave up 2 bases and J gave up 7 bases, with 3 bases separating them. The germline V gene encodes CDR1 MNHEY and CDR2 SVGAGI. The CDR3 nucleotides are TGTGCCAGCAGTTACCGGAATTCACCCCTCCACTTT. This gives the protein CASSYRNSPLHF.

This chain connects TRBV10-3 to TRBJ1-5; unclear D gene. V lost 8 bases and J lost 7, with 9 bases in between. Germline CDR1 is ENHRY and CDR2 is SYGVKD. The CDR3 consists of 11 residues. The CDR3 DNA follows: TGTGCCATCTTCTATCACCAGCCCCAGCATTTT. Translating it yields CAIFYHQPQHF.

The V call is TRBV6-5, the J call TRBJ2-7, with D possibly matching TRBD2 (6 bases). The V gene's germline CDR1 is MNHEY and CDR2 SVGAGI. The V end was cut by 6 bases, the J end by 7 bases, with 19 bases between. The CDR3 totals 14 residues. The DNA of the CDR3 is TGTGCCAGCAGGGTGGGAGGTGGGCCCACGGAGCAGTACTTC. Protein product: CASRVGGGPTEQYF.

This chain uses TRBV27 with TRBJ2-7, with D perhaps TRBD2 (5 bases). Per germline, CDR1 MNHEY and CDR2 SMNVEV (reference sequence). V was pared by 3 bases and J by 0 bases, with 18 bases between. The CDR3 loop spans 17 amino acids. CDR3 sequence reads: CASSFRGPLFSSYEQYF. As DNA, the CDR3 is TGTGCCAGCAGTTTTCGCGGGCCTCTATTTAGCTCCTACGAGCAGTACTTC.

This clone was detected only a few times. This chain's CDR3 is CASRGHLNTEAFF. The CDR3 DNA is TGTGCCAGCCGAGGACACCTGAACACTGAAGCTTTCTTT. J is TRBJ1-1 and V is TRBV5-4; TRBD1 might be the D (5 bases). Germline CDR1 and CDR2: SGHNT and YYREEE (reference sequence). The CDR3 extends over 13 amino acids. Trimming left V 7 bases short and J 0 bases short, with 10 bases between. The full variable domain, in which reference TRBV5-4 and TRBJ1-1 provide the parts outside the CDR3, is ETGVTQSPTHLIKTRGQQVTLRCSSQSGHNTVSWYQQALGQGPQFIFQYYREEENGRGNFPPRFSGLQFPNYSSELNVNALELDDSALYLCASRGHLNTEAFFGQGTRLTVV.

This clone was seen a single time. The chain recombines TRBV6-4 with TRBJ2-3, with D possibly being TRBD2 (5 bases). Trimming shortened V by 8 bases and J by 1 base, and 16 bases separated the two germline ends. The CDR3 is 15 amino acids. Germline V gene data show CDR1 as MRHNA and CDR2 as SNTAGT. DNA for the CDR3: TGTGCCAGCCAACAAGATAAGGGAGGCACAGATACGCAGTATTTT. Its translation: CASQQDKGGTDTQYF.

The chain couples TRBV4-1 to TRBJ1-3; 10 bases line up with TRBD1. V lost 3 bases to trimming and J lost 4 bases; unmatched junction nucleotides: 9. The CDR3 has 17 residues. The germline V gene has CDR1 MGHRA and CDR2 YSYEKL. The CDR3 loop reads CASSHSRGQGSGNTIYF. Here the CDR3 DNA reads TGCGCCAGCAGCCATTCTCGGGGACAGGGGTCAGGAAACACCATATATTTT.

The chain joins TRBV30 to TRBJ2-3; D ambiguous. This CDR3 has 13 residues. In germline, CDR1 is GTSNPN, CDR2 SVGIG (reference sequence). Between the trimmed V and J ends, which lost 3 bases and 6 bases, there was a span of 13 bases. The CDR3 DNA sequence: TGTGCCTGGAGGGGGTTGGGTACGGATACGCAGTATTTT. This translates into CAWRGLGTDTQYF.

The rearrangement joins TRBV11-1 to TRBJ1-6; 10 bases are shared with TRBD1. Trimming removed 4 bases from V and 9 bases from J; junction bases left unmatched: 6. CDR3 length equals 15 residues. Germline V gene lookup returns CDR1 SGHAT and CDR2 FQDESV (reference sequence). CDR3 amino acids: CASSSGTGVTSPLHF. CDR3 sequence (DNA): TGTGCCAGCAGCTCCGGGACAGGGGTTACTTCACCCCTCCACTTT.